These 9 T cell receptor beta chains were all obtained from the same sample, sequenced in a study of T cells in Graves' hyperthyroidism and ophthalmopathy. The CDR3 regions of TCR beta were amplified from RNA transcripts. A set of HTBI primers served as the primers for a first-round RT-PCR of the TCR CDR3. TCRdb analysed the multiplex PCR reads with MiXCR anew, one entry per CDR3 protein. The sample has approximately 510,000 distinct CDR3 sequences, around 20% seen once. Sequenced material: blood. The receptor set was obtained from a man between 18 and 29 years old with Graves' hyperthyroidism.

This clonotype was observed a few times. The chain has TRBV24-1 and TRBJ2-5; no clear D. The germline V gene encodes CDR1 KGHDR and CDR2 SFDVKD. This CDR3 contains 14 residues. The germline V and J ends were trimmed by 1 base and 3 bases, with 8 bases remaining between them. The chain's CDR3 is CATSDLDGKETQYF. The CDR3 DNA is TGTGCCACCAGTGATTTAGACGGCAAAGAGACCCAGTACTTC.

This clonotype was detected many times. The genes are TRBV7-2 and TRBJ1-5; D is unclear. CDR1 and CDR2 (germline): SGHTA, FQGNSA. The length of the CDR3 is 14 residues. V lost 4 bases, J lost 1 base, and 8 bases lay in between. The chain's CDR3 is CASSSHGSNQPQHF. In DNA form, the CDR3 reads TGTGCCAGCAGCTCCCATGGCAGCAATCAGCCCCAGCATTTT. Full variable domain (rest looked up from reference TRBV7-2 and TRBJ1-5): GAGVSQSPSNKVTEKGKDVELRCDPISGHTALYWYRQSLGQGLEFLIYFQGNSAPDKSGLPSDRFSAERTGGSVSTLTIQRTQQEDSAVYLCASSSHGSNQPQHFGDGTRLSIL.

This clonotype was seen ten or more times. The rearrangement uses TRBV2 and TRBJ2-7; the D is unclear. V was cut by 6 bases and J by 1 base, with 10 bases left in between. CDR1 and CDR2 (germline): SNHLY, FYNNEI. The CDR3 consists of 13 residues. CDR3 in amino acids: CASSKDGSYEQYF. The DNA for the CDR3 is TGTGCCAGCAGCAAGGACGGATCCTACGAGCAGTACTTC.

As concerns this clonotype: One end of the junction varies from germline; a read error may be responsible. The chain has TRBV6-1 and TRBJ2-7; 13 nucleotides line up with TRBD2. This CDR3 comprises 16 residues. Germline V gene sequence: CDR1 MNHNS, CDR2 SASEGT. The CDR3 reads CACSAYRTSGGYEQYF. Here the CDR3 DNA reads TGTGCCTGCAGTGCTTATAGGACTAGCGGGGGTTACGAGCAGTACTTC.

The chain is built from TRBV15 and TRBJ1-2, with D unresolved. The germline gives CDR1 LNHNV, CDR2 YYDKDF (reference sequence). Trimming removed 0 bases at V and 4 bases at J, with 12 bases between. The CDR3 totals 15 residues. CDR3 nucleotides: TGTGCCACCAGCAGAGATCTTAGGGAAGTCTATGGCTACACCTTC. The encoded protein is CATSRDLREVYGYTF.

This clonotype was picked up many times. The rearrangement uses TRBV7-8 and TRBJ1-1; possibly TRBD1 for D (6 bases). CDR3 size: 15 residues. The ends were cut back, 1 base at V and 5 bases at J, with 14 bases in the middle. Germline V lookup: CDR1 SGHVS, CDR2 FQNEAQ. CDR3 loop: CASSLDRVGLTEAFF. CDR3 DNA sequence: TGTGCCAGCAGCTTAGACAGGGTTGGGTTGACTGAAGCTTTCTTT.

Ten or more counts support this clonotype. The chain combines TRBV2 with TRBJ2-7; 8 bases agree with TRBD1. Trimming took 6 bases from V and 3 from J; bases not matched to a gene: 7. CDR1 SNHLY and CDR2 FYNNEI come from the germline V gene. The CDR3 runs to 14 residues. DNA of the CDR3: TGTGCCAGCAGAGACAGGGGTGGGCTCTACGAGCAGTACTTC. It yields the protein CASRDRGGLYEQYF.

This clonotype turned up a few times. The rearrangement joins TRBV4-1 to TRBJ1-2; a weak D match, TRBD1 (6 bases). There are 17 residues in the CDR3. Trimming left V 0 bases short and J 6 bases short, with 20 bases between. CDR1 is MGHRA, CDR2 YSYEKL, per germline. DNA for the CDR3: TGCGCCAGCAGCCAAGAAGGGGGTTTGCCGCCCCAGGATGGCTACACCTTC. As protein: CASSQEGGLPPQDGYTF.

This sequence joins TRBV20-1 and TRBJ1-3, with D hard to call. The CDR3 totals 12 residues. The germline V gene has CDR1 DFQATT and CDR2 SNEGSKA (reference sequence). V was shortened by 5 bases and J by 1 base, with 6 bases between the two germline ends. The CDR3 DNA reads as TGCAGTGCTGCGGGGTCTGGAAACACCATATATTTT. Amino acid sequence: CSAAGSGNTIYF.